What follows describes a single T cell receptor (beta chain). This specimen comes from a study of control samples from healthy donors and cancer patients. Germline V gene data show CDR1 as LGHDT and CDR2 as YNNKEL (reference sequence). This CDR3 region has 17 residues. With 3 bases removed from V and 3 bases from J, the gap between germline ends came to 15 bases. This table comes from immunoSEQ multiplex PCR, and its TCRdb copy is limited to in-frame clones, with some not included. Among 100,000 to 150,000 clones listed, about 90% were seen once. This clonotype was sampled from a young man in good health. V is TRBV3-1 (or the pseudogene TRBV3-2) and J is TRBJ2-6, with D possibly being TRBD1 or TRBD2 (6 bases each). Sequencing was done on a sample of blood. The CDR3, as DNA: TGTGCCAGCAGCCACGGGGGCGGTGTTGGTGGGGCCAACGTCCTGACTTTC. Translating it yields CASSHGGGVGGANVLTF.